This T cell receptor gamma chain stems from a study of Vγ9Vδ2 T cells in congenital toxoplasmosis (dated by TCRdb to the early 2020s). With respect to the entire study: Congenital toxoplasmosis was diagnosed using IgG, IgM and IgA serology, Western blot and an in-house interferon-gamma release assay. This study compared the CDR3 repertoires of the gamma and delta chains in sorted blood gammadelta T cells from congenitally T. gondii-infected infants versus uninfected infants. Repertoire sequencing was done on samples from infants at 2 months after birth and at 1 year of age. At 2 months, TCR sequencing included roughly five infected and around 10 uninfected infants, and at 1 year it included 3 infected and 4 uninfected infants.

Trimmed from V: 6 bases; trimmed from J: 0 bases; junction bases lacking a gene match: 1. The CDR3 sequence holds 13 residues, the cysteine and phenylalanine included. The kept DNA is CDR3 alone, 39 bases in frame from the first base. The germline V gene specifies VENAVY as CDR1 and YDSYNSRV as CDR2. Summary of the overall study and its limitations: A public TRGV9 clonotype was highly prevalent in both infected and uninfected infants. Repertoire differences between infected and uninfected infants were less clearly seen at 1 year of age than at 2 months. At 2 months, TRGV9 and TRDV2 CDR3s of infected infants appeared to carry fewer N additions than uninfected infants, especially TRDV2-TRDJ1 sequences. Two months was the earliest age with enough suitable sample material for TCR repertoire analysis, so newborn repertoires were not sequenced. In approximately 2-month-old infants, germline-encoded fetal-type TRDV2 CDR3 sequences seemed to be more common in infected than in uninfected infants, which suggests a footprint of in utero expansion.

Comments on this clone: It lacks a known antigen. TCRdb's protein, taken from a much larger clone, differs from this DNA's translation at residue 5, likely owing to a read error; the protein displayed comes from the DNA.

The same treatment, consisting of spiramycin and/or pyrimethamine plus sulfadiazine plus folinic acid, was given to the mothers of both infected and uninfected infants. All infants, infected and uninfected, were born by term delivery after more than 37 weeks of gestation. Around 1 mL of blood was used to isolate PBMCs by Lymphoprep gradient centrifugation, after which the PBMCs were cryopreserved in liquid nitrogen and shipped to Belgium. After thawing, PBMCs were labeled with Zombie NIR viability dye and stained with CD3, TCR gammadelta, Vgamma9 and Vdelta2 antibodies. Sorting of CD3+ TCRgammadelta+ T cells was performed on a FACSAria III, reaching a mean purity of around 98%. The RNeasy Micro Kit was used to isolate RNA from roughly 10,000 sorted gammadelta T cells per sample. The infants were born to mothers who were enrolled with primary T. gondii infection during pregnancy. Peripheral blood was collected from the infants at an outpatient microbiology and virology center in Pavia, Italy.

cDNA was generated in one tube by template-switch reverse transcription with TRGC- and TRDC-specific primers, using SuperScript II. The TRGC primer was designed so that it binds both the TRGC1 and the TRGC2 constant genes. The KAPA Real-Time Library Amplification Kit was used for TRG and TRD amplification, and AMPure XP bead purification was performed between steps. Index PCR with the Nextera XT Index Kit was used to attach the Illumina sequencing adapters. Sequencing of TRG and TRD amplicons was performed on an Illumina MiSeq with the V2 300 kit, and 150 bp paired-end reads were generated. Regarding the original processing steps: Before any further analysis, FastQC version 0.11.8 was used to check read quality. Reads were aligned to GenBank TRG or TRD reference genes, and CDR3 sequences were built with MiXCR version 3.0.3. Default MiXCR settings were used, apart from assembling TRDD gene segments from 3 instead of 5 consecutive nucleotides. N additions, CDR3 length, J segment length and clonotype sharing between samples were all calculated using VDJtools version 1.2.1. CDR3 sequences that were out of frame or contained stop codons were removed from the analysis. The overlap of infant repertoires with previously published Vgamma9Vdelta2 repertoires from fetal, cord blood and adult blood was compared. TCRdb called clones from the public reads with CATT, and repeated DNA sequences were later combined into one row. TCRdb's processing, not the authors', yielded these V and J calls. The sample has 200 to 250 gamma-chain clones on record, roughly a tenth of them singletons. Of the sample, approximately 68% falls within the top ten clones.

Input material: gamma-delta T cells from blood. The chain employs TRGV8 and TRGJP1. The sequence came from a child under 10 years old born to a mother with Toxoplasma gondii infection during pregnancy, either congenitally infected or uninfected (not recorded which). The DNA is as follows: TGTGCCACCTGGAATACCACTGGTTGGTTCAAGATATTT. The translation is CATWNTTGWFKIF.